This T cell receptor beta chain was sequenced during a study of cytomegalovirus exposure and HLA in healthy donors. Study in general: Among the roughly 400 genotyped donors, around 85% were placed in the Caucasian-associated ancestry cluster. General observations from the study: Apart from CMV serostatus, no immune exposure information was available. The presence/absence work took it that sequencing depth was about the same across donors.

Use of 60 Vbeta and 13 Jbeta primers characterized the PCR. Original handling: As a later analysis found, there were 70 million to 90 million unique TCR beta chains, of which roughly 11 million were shared. TCRdb's table, derived via immunoSEQ multiplex PCR, lists solely in-frame clones and lacks some. V, J and clone size derive from that table, while D and trimming were established from the DNA sequence. In the table there are 250,000 to 350,000 clones, about 75% of which are singletons. A word on this clone: Its cognate antigen is unknown.

The CDR3 is made up of 14 amino acids. Germline lookup yields CDR1 MRHNA and CDR2 SNTAGT. The germline V and J ends were trimmed by 8 bases and 0 bases, with 11 bases remaining between them. This clonotype was obtained from a female donor in good health and CMV-seronegative. Specimen: PBMCs. The chain uses TRBV6-4 and TRBJ2-1; possibly TRBD2 for D (6 bases). The CDR3 region is CASAREVSYNEQFF. The CDR3 nucleotides read TGTGCCAGCGCGAGGGAGGTCTCCTACAATGAGCAGTTCTTC.